This section outlines one T cell receptor (beta chain) sequence together with its context. Which antigen it targets is not known. No much larger clone exists at a distance of one base, and base qualities are not known. This sample is drawn from a study of blood T cell repertoires in COVID-19 (TCRdb year 2020). About the study as a whole: The collaborator samples originated in the United States, Italy and Spain and spanned the acute and convalescent phases of COVID-19. The material from the prospective study consisted of cDNA or gDNA derived from T cells, B-cell-depleted T cells, or PBMCs. Subjects who had been exposed to COVID-19, were actively infected with it, or had recovered from it provided the deeply sampled blood TCRbeta repertoires that made up the dataset. The repertoires were released in a freely available public database intended as a resource for research on the immune response to SARS-CoV-2. The samples were drawn from the first 160 participants of the ongoing ImmuneRACE study and from 950 to 1,500 subjects provided by 6 global collaborators. Nearly every sample came with metadata listing a de-identified subject ID, COVID-19 status, age in years and sex. HLA class I and class II types, where available, came from metadata supplied by the sample provider rather than from assay-based typing. What the study reported, not specific to this receptor: How much clinical and demographic metadata was included differed by source and by participant, and the metadata was provided uncurated.

The immunoSEQ Assay, a bias-controlled multiplex PCR, was used to amplify TCRbeta CDR3 regions from genomic DNA. In the authors' own workflow: The number of nucleated cells in each sample was estimated by amplification of reference gene primers within the assay. To quantify the absolute abundance of each unique TCRbeta CDR3 rearrangement, sequence reads were collapsed and filtered. For each sample, productive Simpson clonality was calculated as the square root of Simpson's diversity index across productive rearrangements. TCRdb took this table from immuneACCESS and kept in-frame rearrangements with V and J called. Such tables lack part of the clones; where checked against another copy, unresolved V genes explain under half of the gap, and the rest is unexplained. V, J and clone size were drawn from that table, and D and trimming were deduced from the DNA. The sample profile shows some 78,000 clones; 90% of them were found once. Around 1% of the sample is in the top ten clones.

Each collaborating institution followed its own protocols to collect whole blood in K2EDTA tubes. For TCRbeta analysis, collaborators shipped samples as frozen whole blood, isolated PBMCs, or DNA extracted from either of those sample types. The CDR3 contains 12 residues, cysteine and phenylalanine counted. The kept DNA is CDR3 alone, 36 bases in frame from the first base. CDR1 and CDR2 were assigned from the germline V gene (reference sequence) as LGHDT and YNNKEL. Between the V and J ends, shortened by 4 bases and 5 bases respectively, the junction contains 8 bases. The chain uses TRBV3-1 (or the pseudogene TRBV3-2) and TRBJ2-5; the D region possibly corresponds to TRBD1 (5 bases align). Material: peripheral blood. This clonotype was obtained from a woman in her forties or fifties in a cohort sampled during active COVID-19. CDR3 sequence: CASSPGLETQYF. The nucleotide sequence reads TGTGCCAGCAGCCCAGGGCTGGAGACCCAGTACTTC.